The 7 T cell receptor beta chains below come from one sample, sequenced in a study of blood T cell repertoires in COVID-19. The assay was immunoSEQ multiplex PCR, and TCRdb's table has in-frame clones only and misses some. The data hold 110,000 to 150,000 clones, with 75% to 90% observed a single time. The sample was peripheral blood. These receptors came from a woman aged 50 to 60 with acute or convalescent COVID-19.

The chain combines TRBV19 with TRBJ1-2; 9 bases fit TRBD1. J gave up 4 bases and V 4 bases, and 7 bases lay outside the gene matches. Germline V lookup: CDR1 LNHDA, CDR2 SQIVND (reference sequence). The CDR3 contains 15 residues. The CDR3 sequence: CASSSLQDRGYGYTF. In DNA form, the CDR3 reads TGTGCCAGTAGTAGTCTCCAGGACAGGGGCTATGGCTACACCTTC.

The V and J genes are TRBV5-4 and TRBJ1-5; TRBD1 agrees at 7 bases. With 4 bases clipped from V and 7 bases from J, the junction kept 8 bases outside the gene matches. CDR1 SGHNT and CDR2 YYREEE come from the germline V gene (reference sequence). The CDR3 sequence is 14 residues long. The CDR3 DNA reads TGTGCCAGCAGCCCCGACAGGGACGGCCAGCCCCAGCATTTT. Encoded protein: CASSPDRDGQPQHF.

This rearrangement joins TRBV5-1 to TRBJ1-5, with D possibly being TRBD1 (5 bases). The CDR3 loop spans 15 amino acids. Per germline, CDR1 SGHRS and CDR2 YFSETQ. Trimming stripped 1 base from V and 1 base from J, with 9 bases between. CDR3 protein: CASSLTGGSNQPQHF. The CDR3 DNA is TGCGCCAGCAGCTTGACAGGCGGCAGCAATCAGCCCCAGCATTTT.

The V call is TRBV6-2 or TRBV6-3, the J call TRBJ2-3; 7 bases fit TRBD2. The CDR3 covers 18 residues. Germline CDR1 and CDR2: MNHEY and SVGEGT. After removal of 2 bases from V and 2 bases from J, the junction contained 13 bases not matched to a gene. CDR3 amino acids: CASSYDLAESLITDTQYF. CDR3 coding DNA: TGTGCCAGCAGTTACGATCTAGCGGAGTCGTTAATCACAGATACGCAGTATTTT.

Concerning this clone itself: The same CDR3 can be traced to other DNA sequences in this sample. The J gene is TRBJ1-5, the V gene TRBV5-1; D may be TRBD1 (5 bases). V was clipped by 0 bases and J by 0 bases, with 7 bases between them. Germline values: CDR1 SGHRS, CDR2 YFSETQ. This CDR3 is built from 15 residues. The CDR3 nucleotides are TGCGCCAGCAGCTTGGCCGGGGGTAGCAATCAGCCCCAGCATTTT. It specifies CASSLAGGSNQPQHF.

V is TRBV10-2 and J is TRBJ2-1; the D is unclear. CDR1 is WSHSY and CDR2 is SAAADI in the germline V gene. V was shortened by 7 bases and J by 5 bases, with 9 bases between the two germline ends. The CDR3 has 12 residues. The CDR3 DNA reads as TGCGCCAGCAAAACTTCCAACAATGAGCAGTTCTTC. It specifies CASKTSNNEQFF.

The chain links TRBV29-1 to TRBJ1-1, with unresolved D. Trimming removed 7 bases from V and 4 bases from J, with 10 bases in between. Germline CDR1 reads SQVTM; CDR2 reads ANQGSEA. The CDR3 length is 11 residues. CDR3 sequence: CSARDSTEAFF. For the CDR3, the DNA is TGCAGCGCCCGGGATAGCACTGAAGCTTTCTTT.